A selection of T cell receptor beta chains follows, all from one sample in a study of blood T cell repertoires in COVID-19. This table comes from immunoSEQ multiplex PCR, and its TCRdb copy is limited to in-frame clones, with some not included. The table has roughly 330,000 clones, 87% seen once; the top ten hold just over 9.5%. The specimen was peripheral blood. These receptors originate from a man aged 30 to 39 with COVID-19, enrolled during active disease. CDR3s include the opening cysteine and the closing phenylalanine or tryptophan. The D gene is left open where the match is weak. Clone size is shown for a subset of rows, as once, few, many or a class of expanded clone.

D gene	V gene	clone size	J gene	CDR3 DNA	CDR3 protein
-	TRBV28	-	TRBJ2-3	TGTGCCAGCAGTTTATGGGGGCAGGATACGCAGTATTTT	CASSLWGQDTQYF
-	TRBV28	once	TRBJ1-4	TGTGCCAGCAGTCCCACTTCTAATGAAAAACTGTTTTTT	CASSPTSNEKLFF
TRBD2	TRBV5-1	-	TRBJ2-2	TGCGCCATCTGGGGACTAGCTCTTCCCCGGGAGCTGTTTTTT	CAIWGLALPRELFF
TRBD1	TRBV24-1	-	TRBJ2-1	TGTGCCACCAGTGATTTGCCAGGGGGCGTCTATGAGCAGTTCTTC	CATSDLPGGVYEQFF
-	TRBV18	-	TRBJ2-5	TGTGCCAGCTCACCACCGTCTTACGGGGGTTTGTACTTC	CASSPPSYGGLYF
TRBD1	TRBV7-9	few	TRBJ2-7	TGTGCCAGCAGCTTAGGAACCTCCGGGACAGGGTCCTACGAGCAGTACTTC	CASSLGTSGTGSYEQYF
-	TRBV4-3	-	TRBJ1-5	TGCGCCAGCAGCCAAGAGGCAGGGTGGGGACAGCCCCAGCATTTT	CASSQEAGWGQPQHF
TRBD2	TRBV6-2/TRBV6-3	-	TRBJ2-3	TGTGCCAGCAGTGCTAGCCTACTAGCGGGGTTGCAGTATTTT	CASSASLLAGLQYF
TRBD2	TRBV2	-	TRBJ2-5	TGTGCCAGCAGTGACCGACTAGCGGGGGGCCAAGAGACCCAGTACTTC	CASSDRLAGGQETQYF
TRBD1	TRBV23-1	-	TRBJ1-2	TGCGCCAGCAGTCCGGACAGGGGGTTCTATGGCTACACCTTC	CASSPDRGFYGYTF
TRBD2	TRBV4-1	-	TRBJ2-7	TGCGCCAGCAGCCATCCCGGGACTATCGTCTACGAGCAGTACTTC	CASSHPGTIVYEQYF
-	TRBV19	once	TRBJ2-1	TGTGCCAGTAGTCTTAGGACAGCCCCAATCTACAATGAGCAGTTCTTC	CASSLRTAPIYNEQFF
-	TRBV28	-	TRBJ1-2	TGTGCCAGCAGTTTGGACAGTAACTATGGCTACACCTTC	CASSLDSNYGYTF
TRBD1	TRBV7-2	-	TRBJ2-5	TGTGCCAGCAGCTTACAGGGGGCTAGAGAGACCCAGTACTTC	CASSLQGARETQYF
-	TRBV28	-	TRBJ1-2	TGTGCCAGCAGTCCCCTAGAGGGGGACTATGGCTACACCTTC	CASSPLEGDYGYTF
-	TRBV5-1	-	TRBJ1-2	TGCGCCAGCAGCCCGTCCTTTGAGTCCGAGAGAGTATATGGCTACACCTTC	CASSPSFESERVYGYTF
TRBD1	TRBV9	-	TRBJ1-4	TGTGCCAGCAGCGAGACCCCGGGACAGGGGGTTTATGAAAAACTGTTTTTT	CASSETPGQGVYEKLFF
-	TRBV18	once	TRBJ2-3	TGTGCCAGCTCACCATCTGCCCCGGGGTTTAGCACAGATACGCAGTATTTT	CASSPSAPGFSTDTQYF
-	TRBV2	once	TRBJ2-5	TGTGCCAGCAGTGTCGAAGAGACCCAGTACTTC	CASSVEETQYF
TRBD1	TRBV5-8	-	TRBJ2-3	TGTGCCAGCAGCTTCTGGGACAGGGACACAGATACGCAGTATTTT	CASSFWDRDTDTQYF
TRBD1	TRBV6-5	-	TRBJ2-1	TGTGCCAGCGGACGGACAGGGGAATACAATGAGCAGTTCTTC	CASGRTGEYNEQFF
-	TRBV5-1	-	TRBJ1-5	TGCGCCAGCAGCTTGGGGGGCAGCTACAATCAGCCCCAGCATTTT	CASSLGGSYNQPQHF
TRBD2	TRBV3-1/TRBV3-2	-	TRBJ2-7	TGTGCCAGCAGCCCACCGACTAAAGCGGGAGTGAGGGTCTACGAGCAGTACTTC	CASSPPTKAGVRVYEQYF
TRBD2	TRBV7-9	-	TRBJ2-3	TGTGCCAGCAGCTCCCTTGGTAGCGGGGAGGCAGATACGCAGTATTTT	CASSSLGSGEADTQYF
TRBD1	TRBV18	-	TRBJ1-2	TGTGCCAGCTCACCCTATGACAGGGCAGGGGGCTACACCTTC	CASSPYDRAGGYTF
TRBD1	TRBV27	-	TRBJ2-7	TGTGCCAGCCGCGCCGGGACAGACCGTGGAGAGCAGTACTTC	CASRAGTDRGEQYF
-	TRBV12-3/TRBV12-4	few	TRBJ1-1	TGTGCCAGCAGCCCATCTTTCTTT	CASSPSFF
-	TRBV9	-	TRBJ2-5	TGTGCCAGCAGCGTAGAAGGGGACGGGAGAAGTGAGACCCAGTACTTC	CASSVEGDGRSETQYF
-	TRBV27	-	TRBJ2-5	TGTGCCAGCAGTCTCTCCCTAGGGGGAACCAGGAAGACCCAGTACTTC	CASSLSLGGTRKTQYF
TRBD2	TRBV18	-	TRBJ2-7	TGTGCCAGCTCACCGACTAGCGGGGTGGTCTACGAGCAGTACTTC	CASSPTSGVVYEQYF
-	TRBV20-1	-	TRBJ2-3	TGCAGTGCTCCTATAGCGGATACGCAGTATTTT	CSAPIADTQYF
TRBD1	TRBV19	-	TRBJ2-5	TGTGCCAGTAGTATAGGGGGACAGGGGAGCGAGACCCAGTACTTC	CASSIGGQGSETQYF
TRBD1	TRBV6-2/TRBV6-3	-	TRBJ1-2	TGTGCCAGCAGTTACCAAGGACAGGGAACACCTAACTATGGCTACACCTTC	CASSYQGQGTPNYGYTF
-	TRBV9	-	TRBJ2-1	TGTGCCAGCAGCAATAGCTCCTACAATGAGCAGTTCTTC	CASSNSSYNEQFF
TRBD2	TRBV15	-	TRBJ2-3	TGTGCCACCAGCAGGGAACTAGCGGGGGCAAGCACAGATACGCAGTATTTT	CATSRELAGASTDTQYF
TRBD1	TRBV7-6	-	TRBJ2-6	TGTGCCAGCAGCCCCAGGGACAGGTACTCCTCTGGGGCCAACGTCCTGACTTTC	CASSPRDRYSSGANVLTF
TRBD1	TRBV19	-	TRBJ1-2	TGTGCCAGTAGTATACGTACCGGGACAGGGTCGGCGAAGGATGGCTACACCTTC	CASSIRTGTGSAKDGYTF
TRBD2	TRBV7-2	-	TRBJ2-7	TGTGCCAGCAGCTTAGCGGGGACTAGCGGGCTGCCCTACGAGCAGTACTTC	CASSLAGTSGLPYEQYF
-	TRBV12-3/TRBV12-4	-	TRBJ1-1	TGTGCCAGCAGTTCGGGGGGTACGCAGTTCTTT	CASSSGGTQFF
-	TRBV5-1	-	TRBJ1-2	TGCGCCAGCAGCGTACCGGGTAACTATGGCTACACCTTC	CASSVPGNYGYTF
-	TRBV6-5	-	TRBJ1-1	TGTGCCAGTTCCCTGGGACAGAACACTGAAGCTTTCTTT	CASSLGQNTEAFF
TRBD2	TRBV27	-	TRBJ2-7	TGTGCCAGCAGTCCCCCCCCAGGGCGGGGAGGGTACGAGCAGTACTTC	CASSPPPGRGGYEQYF
TRBD1	TRBV28	-	TRBJ2-2	TGTGCCAGTAACGACAGGGACCCCGGGGAGCTGTTTTTT	CASNDRDPGELFF
-	TRBV5-6	-	TRBJ1-2	TGTGCCAGCAGCTTCAATCCAGGCTACTATGGCTACACCTTC	CASSFNPGYYGYTF